The present T cell receptor (beta chain) was sequenced within a study of beta chain features in type 1 diabetes. About the study: Examined across all samples were about 110 million sorted cells.

For this clone: Its target is not known.

The V gene end was trimmed by 4 bases and the J gene end by 5 bases; junction bases not matched to a gene: 5. In germline, CDR1 is SGHNT, CDR2 YENEEA. The CDR3 contains 15 residues. Study-level points and caveats: Across all four CD4+ subsets, people with type 1 diabetes showed modestly shorter TCRB CDR3s. The study found that naive, central memory and Treg TCRB repertoires appeared more similar in patients than in healthy donors.

TCRB transcripts that were expressed got sequenced, as all of the isolated RNA had been reverse transcribed. The data were produced by immunoSEQ multiplex PCR, yet TCRdb's version contains in-frame clones alone and is incomplete. The data contain roughly 340,000 clones, over 10% of them singletons. Each donor gave one heparinised blood draw averaging about 110 mL. The TCR sequence derives from a woman in her late teens or twenties with type 1 diabetes. The sample comprised naive CD4+ T cells from blood. The chain combines TRBV11-3 with TRBJ1-4; 9 nucleotides agree with TRBD1. CDR3 protein: CASSSTGTGNEKLFF. The CDR3 nucleotides read TGTGCCAGCAGCTCAACAGGGACAGGGAATGAAAAACTGTTTTTT.